A single T cell receptor (beta chain) is shown here with its context. Its antigen is not known. This sample is part of a study of shared clonotypes between healthy human individuals. The V gene lost 5 bases and the J gene lost 4 bases, with 7 bases spanning the gap. CDR1 is DFQATT, CDR2 SNEGSKA, per germline (reference sequence). The CDR3 runs 11 residues. The study's findings and limits: Generation probability values for non-shared clonotypes were lower than those for clonotypes shared by all four donors.

Donors, without exception, were Caucasian adults residing in Nashville, Tennessee. Deep was the level used in running the assay. Original processing methods: Quality scores were absent from the junction-only immunoSEQ sequences, so filtering differed. Clones were read by immunoSEQ multiplex PCR, and TCRdb kept only the in-frame ones, dropping some. That table gives V, J and clone size, and the DNA gave D and trimming. Of 640,000 or so clones in the sample, about 78% were seen once. The rearrangement uses TRBV20-1 and TRBJ2-3; D is ambiguous. Sequenced: memory CD4+ T cells sorted from blood. The subset is: CD45RA-negative fraction. The clonotype was recovered from a woman aged 25 to 39 in good health. The CDR3 loop is CSADFADTQYF. The CDR3 DNA follows: TGCAGTGCTGACTTCGCAGATACGCAGTATTTT.